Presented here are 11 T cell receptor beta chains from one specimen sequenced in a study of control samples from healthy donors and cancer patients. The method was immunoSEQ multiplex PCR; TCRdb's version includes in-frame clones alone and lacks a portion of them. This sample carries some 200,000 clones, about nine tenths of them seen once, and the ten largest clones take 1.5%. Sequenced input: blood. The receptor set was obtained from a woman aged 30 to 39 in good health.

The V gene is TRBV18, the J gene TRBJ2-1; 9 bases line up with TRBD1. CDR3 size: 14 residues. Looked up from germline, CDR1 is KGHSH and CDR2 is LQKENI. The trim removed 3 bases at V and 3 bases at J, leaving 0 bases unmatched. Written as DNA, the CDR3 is TGTGCCAGCTCACCGACAGGGGGCTACAATGAGCAGTTCTTC. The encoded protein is CASSPTGGYNEQFF. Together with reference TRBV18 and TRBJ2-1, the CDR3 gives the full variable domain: NAGVMQNPRHLVRRRGQEARLRCSPMKGHSHVYWYRQLPEEGLKFMVYLQKENIIDESGMPKERFSAEFPKEGPSILRIQQVVRGDSAAYFCASSPTGGYNEQFFGPGTRLTVL.

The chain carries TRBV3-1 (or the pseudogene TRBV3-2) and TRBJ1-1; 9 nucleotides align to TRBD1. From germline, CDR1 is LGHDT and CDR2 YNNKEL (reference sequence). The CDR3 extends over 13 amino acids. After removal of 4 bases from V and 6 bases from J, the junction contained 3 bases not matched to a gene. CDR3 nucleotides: TGTGCCAGCAGCCCCCGACAGGGGGCTGAAGCTTTCTTT. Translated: CASSPRQGAEAFF.

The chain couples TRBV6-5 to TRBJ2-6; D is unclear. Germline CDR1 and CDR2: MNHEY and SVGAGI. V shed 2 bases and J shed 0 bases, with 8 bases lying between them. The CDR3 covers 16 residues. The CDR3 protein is CASSYGEFSGANVLTF. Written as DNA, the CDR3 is TGTGCCAGCAGTTACGGCGAATTCTCTGGGGCCAACGTCCTGACTTTC.

The CDR3 nucleotides are TGCGCCAGCAGCTTGGGGTGGCTGGAAGAGACCCAGTACTTC. The encoded protein is CASSLGWLEETQYF. V is TRBV5-1 and J is TRBJ2-5, with no clear D. CDR3 length: 14 amino acids. Trimming cost V 0 bases and J 3 bases, with 9 bases left between them. The V gene's germline CDR1 is SGHRS and CDR2 YFSETQ.

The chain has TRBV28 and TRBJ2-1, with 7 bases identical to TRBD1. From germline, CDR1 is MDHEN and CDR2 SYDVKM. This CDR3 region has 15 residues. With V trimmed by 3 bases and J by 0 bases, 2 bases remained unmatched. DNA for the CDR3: TGTGCCAGCAGTTTTTCAGGGGGCTCCTACAATGAGCAGTTCTTC. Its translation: CASSFSGGSYNEQFF. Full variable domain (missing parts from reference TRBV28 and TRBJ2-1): DVKVTQSSRYLVKRTGEKVFLECVQDMDHENMFWYRQDPGLGLRLIYFSYDVKMKEKGDIPEGYSVSREKKERFSLILESASTNQTSMYLCASSFSGGSYNEQFFGPGTRLTVL.

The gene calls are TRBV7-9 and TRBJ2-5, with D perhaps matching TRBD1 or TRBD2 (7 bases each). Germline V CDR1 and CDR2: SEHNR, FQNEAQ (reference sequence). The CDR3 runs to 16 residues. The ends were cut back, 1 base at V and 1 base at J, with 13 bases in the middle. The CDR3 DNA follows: TGTGCCAGCAGCTTAGGGGTCAGGGGGGGCCAAGAGACCCAGTACTTC. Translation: CASSLGVRGGQETQYF.

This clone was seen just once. As DNA, the CDR3 is TGTGCCACCAGCAGATCCGGCCAAGAGACCCAGTACTTC. It encodes CATSRSGQETQYF. V and J are TRBV15 and TRBJ2-5, with D uncertain. This CDR3 is 13 amino acids long. Per germline, CDR1 LNHNV and CDR2 YYDKDF (reference sequence). Trimming took 2 bases from V and 1 from J, leaving 5 bases between them.

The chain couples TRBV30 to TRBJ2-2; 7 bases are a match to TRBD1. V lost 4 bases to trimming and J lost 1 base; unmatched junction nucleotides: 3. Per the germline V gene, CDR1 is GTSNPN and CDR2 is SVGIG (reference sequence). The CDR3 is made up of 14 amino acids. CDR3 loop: CAWTGTVNTGELFF. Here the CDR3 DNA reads TGTGCCTGGACCGGGACAGTGAACACCGGGGAGCTGTTTTTT.

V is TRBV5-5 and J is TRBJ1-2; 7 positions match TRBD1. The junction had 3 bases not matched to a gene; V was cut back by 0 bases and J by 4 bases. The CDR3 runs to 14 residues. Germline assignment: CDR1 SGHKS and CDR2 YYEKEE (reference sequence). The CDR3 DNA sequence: TGTGCCAGCAGCTTGGGACAGGGTATCTATGGCTACACCTTC. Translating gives CASSLGQGIYGYTF. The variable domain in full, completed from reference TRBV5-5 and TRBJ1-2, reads DAGVTQSPTHLIKTRGQQVTLRCSPISGHKSVSWYQQVLGQGPQFIFQYYEKEERGRGNFPDRFSARQFPNYSSELNVNALLLGDSALYLCASSLGQGIYGYTFGSGTRLTVV.

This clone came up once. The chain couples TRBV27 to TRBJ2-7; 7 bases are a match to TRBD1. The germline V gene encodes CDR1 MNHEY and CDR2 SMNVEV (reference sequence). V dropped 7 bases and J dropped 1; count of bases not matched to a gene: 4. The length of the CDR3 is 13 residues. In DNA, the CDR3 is TGTGCCAGCACCGACAGGGCTTCCTACGAGCAGTACTTC. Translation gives CASTDRASYEQYF.

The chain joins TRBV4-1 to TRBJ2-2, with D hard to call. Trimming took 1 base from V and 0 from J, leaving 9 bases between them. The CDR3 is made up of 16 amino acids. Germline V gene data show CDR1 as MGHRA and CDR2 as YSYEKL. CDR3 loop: CASSQGPTANTGELFF. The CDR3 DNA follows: TGCGCCAGCAGCCAAGGTCCTACGGCGAACACCGGGGAGCTGTTTTTT.